This is a list of T cell receptor beta chains from one sample in a study of blood T cell repertoires in COVID-19. Profiling relied on immunoSEQ multiplex PCR, and the TCRdb table lists in-frame clones only, not all of them. The sample holds under 80,000 clones, over 80% seen once. Sequenced: peripheral blood. These receptors all stem from a man in his 70s with acute or convalescent COVID-19. The CDR3 runs from the conserved cysteine through the conserved F or W. The order of the fields is V gene, D gene, clone size, J gene, CDR3 DNA, CDR3 protein. A D gene is named only where the DNA matches it firmly. Part of the rows lack a size; the others show once, few, many or a class for expanded clones.

>TRBV7-9|.|.|TRBJ1-6
TGTGCCAGCAGCGCCACCGCGGACGGGGGTGGACCCCTCCACTTT
CASSATADGGGPLHF
>TRBV5-1|TRBD2|.|TRBJ2-5
TGCGCCAGCAGCTTGGTGGGACTACGCCAAGAGACCCAGTACTTC
CASSLVGLRQETQYF
>TRBV28|.|.|TRBJ1-5
TGTGCATCGAAACTCCCAGGGCACCAGCCCCAGCATTTT
CASKLPGHQPQHF
>TRBV27|.|.|TRBJ2-7
TGTGCCAGCAGTCGCGGAGATGGGGCTGGTGAGCAGTACTTC
CASSRGDGAGEQYF
>TRBV5-1|TRBD1|.|TRBJ2-6
TGCGCCAGCAGCCCGTACCCCACAGGGGCTGGGGCCAACGTCCTGACTTTC
CASSPYPTGAGANVLTF
>TRBV7-9|.|.|TRBJ2-3
TGTGCCAGCAGCCCGAGAGAGGCGGAGGGCACAGATACGCAGTATTTT
CASSPREAEGTDTQYF
>TRBV28|.|.|TRBJ2-2
TGTGCCAGCAGTTTGGCAGGGCTCACCGGGGAGCTGTTTTTT
CASSLAGLTGELFF
>TRBV11-3|.|once|TRBJ2-3
TGTGCCAGCAGCTTAGGGGGAGAGGGAGATACGCAGTATTTT
CASSLGGEGDTQYF
>TRBV4-1|TRBD1|.|TRBJ2-2
TGCGCCAGCAGCCAACAATCAGGACAGGCCTTCGCCGGGGAGCTGTTTTTT
CASSQQSGQAFAGELFF
>TRBV5-1|.|.|TRBJ2-7
TGCGCCAGCAGCCCCTCCGCCGGGGGGCAATACGAGCAGTACTTC
CASSPSAGGQYEQYF
>TRBV3-1/TRBV3-2|TRBD1|.|TRBJ2-5
TGTGCCAGCAGCCTTCCGGGACAGGGGATTGAGACCCAGTACTTC
CASSLPGQGIETQYF
>TRBV1|.|.|TRBJ2-3
TGCACCAGCAGCCAAAGGGGTAGCGGGGCACAACGAGAAGGGGAAGATACGCAGTATTTT
CTSSQRGSGAQREGEDTQYF
>TRBV6-6|TRBD1|.|TRBJ1-4
TGTGCCAGCAGTTATACAGGGGGAGAAAAACTGTTTTTT
CASSYTGGEKLFF
>TRBV7-9|TRBD1|.|TRBJ2-3
TGTGCCAGCAGCTCCAGTACAGGGGGCGCGTACGAAAATACGCAGTATTTT
CASSSSTGGAYENTQYF
>TRBV4-1|.|.|TRBJ1-5
TGCGCCAGCAGCCAAGATGTAGGGGGCAATCAGCCCCAGCATTTT
CASSQDVGGNQPQHF
>TRBV5-6|.|.|TRBJ1-1
TGTGCCAGCAGCTGGATGACAGGTGAAGCTTTCTTT
CASSWMTGEAFF
>TRBV12-3/TRBV12-4|.|.|TRBJ2-1
TGTGCCAGCAGCCCGATTCCGGGGGATGAGCAGTTCTTC
CASSPIPGDEQFF
>TRBV19|.|.|TRBJ1-5
TGTGCCAGTAGATTCGGGGGGGCCGTGGGACAGCCCCAGCATTTT
CASRFGGAVGQPQHF
>TRBV18|.|.|TRBJ2-1
TGTGCCAGCTCACCTATCGCCTACAATGAGCAGTTCTTC
CASSPIAYNEQFF
>TRBV19|TRBD2|.|TRBJ2-5
TGTGCCAGTAGGCCAGCGGGGGGAGGGGAGACCCAGTACTTC
CASRPAGGGETQYF
>TRBV9|.|few|TRBJ2-7
TGTGCCAGCAGCCCCACCACAGGAAGTCACGAGCAGTACTTC
CASSPTTGSHEQYF
>TRBV9|TRBD1|once|TRBJ1-6
TGTGCCAGCAGCGAGGGACAGGGTCGGTCCTATAATTCACCCCTCCACTTT
CASSEGQGRSYNSPLHF
>TRBV5-1|.|.|TRBJ2-5
TGCGCCAGCAGCTCCTCCTTTCAAGAGACCCAGTACTTC
CASSSSFQETQYF
>TRBV2|TRBD1|.|TRBJ1-2
TGTGCCAGCAGTGCCACCGGGACAGGGGGCGGAGGCTACACCTTC
CASSATGTGGGGYTF
>TRBV5-4|TRBD1|.|TRBJ1-6
TGTGCCAGCAGCTTTGGCGGACAGGCAACTAATTCACCCCTCCACTTT
CASSFGGQATNSPLHF
>TRBV7-9|.|.|TRBJ2-3
TGTGCCAGCAGCCCAAGGGGTCCAGATACGCAGTATTTT
CASSPRGPDTQYF
>TRBV19|TRBD1|.|TRBJ1-1
TGTGCCAGTAGTCCAAGACAGGGTGGTATTCATAGCCCTGAAGCTTTCTTT
CASSPRQGGIHSPEAFF
>TRBV5-6|TRBD1|.|TRBJ2-5
TGTGCCAGCAGCTTGTGGGCCGGGACAGGGGGCGCCCAGTACTTC
CASSLWAGTGGAQYF
>TRBV9|.|.|TRBJ2-2
TGTGCCAGCAGCGCTTTCGGGGAGCTGTTTTTT
CASSAFGELFF
>TRBV6-5|.|once|TRBJ2-7
TGTGCCAGCTACAGGACATCCTACGAGCAGTACTTC
CASYRTSYEQYF
>TRBV3-1/TRBV3-2|TRBD2|.|TRBJ2-7
TGTGCCAGCAGCCAAGGTTCTAGCGGGGTCTACGAGCAGTACTTC
CASSQGSSGVYEQYF
>TRBV5-6|TRBD2|.|TRBJ2-5
TGTGCCAGCAGCTGGGGACTAGCGGGGCCCGGAGAGACCCAGTACTTC
CASSWGLAGPGETQYF
>TRBV4-1|TRBD2|.|TRBJ2-2
TGCGCCAGCATCCCCACTCCCGGACTAGGACAATTTGCGAACACCGGGGAGCTGTTTTTT
CASIPTPGLGQFANTGELFF
>TRBV21-1|.|once|TRBJ1-6
TGTGCCAGCAGCAAAGGCCGAGACAACAGCTCCTATAATTCACCCCTCCACTTT
CASSKGRDNSSYNSPLHF
>TRBV7-9|TRBD2|.|TRBJ2-1
TGTGCCAGCGGAGCGGGGGTCCCATACAATGAGCAGTTCTTC
CASGAGVPYNEQFF
>TRBV5-1|TRBD2|.|TRBJ2-3
TGCGCCAGCAGCTTGGGACTAGCGGGCACAGATACGCAGTATTTT
CASSLGLAGTDTQYF
>TRBV5-1|.|.|TRBJ1-1
TGCGCCAGCAGCTTGGAACAGGCCGGCAGGAACACTGAAGCTTTCTTT
CASSLEQAGRNTEAFF
>TRBV18|.|.|TRBJ2-7
TGTGCCAGCTCACCACTCTCGGGATACGACTACGAGCAGTACTTC
CASSPLSGYDYEQYF
>TRBV25-1|.|.|TRBJ1-3
TGTGCCAGCAGTGAATACCGTGCGACAGTCTCTGGAAACACCATATATTTT
CASSEYRATVSGNTIYF
>TRBV27|TRBD1|.|TRBJ1-5
TGTGCCAGCAGGAAGTGGACAGGCGCGCCTTACAATCAGCCCCAGCATTTT
CASRKWTGAPYNQPQHF
>TRBV5-4|TRBD2|.|TRBJ2-1
TGTGCCGACGGGGGGAGCTCCTACAATGAGCAGTTCTTC
CADGGSSYNEQFF
>TRBV11-3|.|.|TRBJ2-3
TGTGCCAGCAGCCTCACAAAGAGGGATACGCAGTATTTT
CASSLTKRDTQYF
>TRBV5-6|.|.|TRBJ2-1
TGTGCCAGCAGCTTTAATTCGGGACACCGGGTGATGGATGAGCAGTTCTTC
CASSFNSGHRVMDEQFF
>TRBV5-1|TRBD1|.|TRBJ1-1
TGCGCCAGCAGCTTAGGCCCGACAGGGGATAACACTGAAGCTTTCTTT
CASSLGPTGDNTEAFF
>TRBV12-3/TRBV12-4|TRBD1|.|TRBJ1-1
TGTGCCAGCAGTACACAAACAGGGGGTGAAGCTTTCTTT
CASSTQTGGEAFF
>TRBV29-1|TRBD1|.|TRBJ2-3
TGCAGCGTTCGGGACAGCATGGGCACAGATACGCAGTATTTT
CSVRDSMGTDTQYF
>TRBV27|.|once|TRBJ2-3
TGTGCCAGCAGGACAGCCCTCACAGATACGCAGTATTTT
CASRTALTDTQYF
>TRBV3-1/TRBV3-2|.|.|TRBJ2-5
TGTGCCAGCAGCCAAGTCTTGGAGACCCAGTACTTC
CASSQVLETQYF
>TRBV11-2|.|.|TRBJ1-1
TGTGCCAGCACCCTTAACACTGAAGCTTTCTTT
CASTLNTEAFF
>TRBV27|TRBD1|.|TRBJ2-7
TGTGCCAGCAGTCGTATAGGGGGACAGCGCTACGAGCAGTACTTC
CASSRIGGQRYEQYF
>TRBV10-3|TRBD1|few|TRBJ1-2
TGTGCCATCAGTGAGACGCCGCCGGGACAGGTACTATATGGCTACACCTTC
CAISETPPGQVLYGYTF
>TRBV5-6|.|.|TRBJ2-3
TGTGCCAGCAGCCCCGACCTTTTAAGTAGCGGAGGCACAGATACGCAGTATTTT
CASSPDLLSSGGTDTQYF
>TRBV6-5|TRBD1|few|TRBJ1-2
TGTGCCACAGCGACAGGGGGCAATTATGGCTACACCTTC
CATATGGNYGYTF